Shown below are 10 T cell receptor beta chains from a single sample sequenced in a study of blood T cell repertoires in COVID-19. Clones were sequenced by immunoSEQ multiplex PCR, and TCRdb holds only the in-frame ones, with some missing. The data hold some 140,000 clones, with 70% to 90% observed a single time. The sample comprised peripheral blood. These receptors were obtained from a man between 60 and 75 years old with COVID-19, enrolled during active disease.

CDR3 DNA sequence: TGTGCCAGCACCCTGCGGGGGGTAAATCAGCCCCAGCATTTT. Amino acids: CASTLRGVNQPQHF. The rearrangement uses TRBV2 and TRBJ1-5; D possibly corresponds to TRBD1 (5 bases). V was shortened by 7 bases and J by 4 bases, with 14 bases between the two germline ends. The CDR3 has 14 residues. Germline V gene data show CDR1 as SNHLY and CDR2 as FYNNEI.

This rearrangement joins TRBV6-2 or TRBV6-3 to TRBJ2-7; D gene ambiguous. The CDR3 runs to 16 residues. The V and J ends lost 6 bases and 0 bases respectively, with 18 bases between them. Germline CDR1 reads MNHEY; CDR2 reads SVGEGT. CDR3 DNA: TGTGCCAGCAGCCCCACGAGTGCAAAGAACTCCTACGAGCAGTACTTC. Its protein is CASSPTSAKNSYEQYF.

The table lists this clone with a count of one. The CDR3 sequence: CASSPLSLNTGELFF. The CDR3 coding sequence is TGTGCCAGCAGCCCCCTAAGCCTTAACACCGGGGAGCTGTTTTTT. The chain joins TRBV5-5 to TRBJ2-2, with D hard to call. The germline V gene encodes CDR1 SGHKS and CDR2 YYEKEE (reference sequence). With 4 bases removed from V and 2 bases from J, the gap between germline ends came to 12 bases. The CDR3 has 15 amino acids.

The gene calls are TRBV7-2 and TRBJ1-5; no clear D gene. Germline V gene sequence: CDR1 SGHTA, CDR2 FQGNSA. The CDR3 length is 14 residues. V was clipped by 5 bases and J by 2 bases, with 10 bases between them. This CDR3 is CASSPGWGNQPQHF. The CDR3 DNA sequence: TGTGCCAGCAGCCCAGGCTGGGGCAATCAGCCCCAGCATTTT.

This clone appeared a single time. This chain links TRBV11-2 with TRBJ2-5, with 10 bases identical to TRBD2. V trimming: 5 bases; J trimming: 1 base; junction bases outside the gene matches: 7. The CDR3 covers 16 residues. Germline CDR1 reads SGHAT; CDR2 reads FQNNGV. The CDR3 region has the DNA TGTGCCAGCAGCCAACCAGGACTAGCGGTCCAAGAGACCCAGTACTTC. The encoded protein is CASSQPGLAVQETQYF.

The V and J genes are TRBV3-1 (or the pseudogene TRBV3-2) and TRBJ1-1; the match to TRBD1 covers 7 bases. Germline CDR1 LGHDT, CDR2 YNNKEL (reference sequence). CDR3 size: 13 residues. The J segment lost 6 bases and the V segment lost 1 base, leaving 2 bases of the junction unmatched. The CDR3 nucleotides read TGTGCCAGCAGCCAAGTTCAGGGGGCTGAAGCTTTCTTT. It translates to CASSQVQGAEAFF.

V gene TRBV7-2 combines with J gene TRBJ2-1; 9 bases line up with TRBD2. J lost 6 bases, V lost 1 base, and 4 bases had no gene match. Germline values: CDR1 SGHTA, CDR2 FQGNSA. The CDR3 is 15 residues long. The chain's CDR3 is CASSLDLAGSNEQFF. In nucleotides, the CDR3 is TGTGCCAGCAGCTTAGATCTAGCGGGAAGCAATGAGCAGTTCTTC.

V is TRBV10-2 and J is TRBJ2-7, with TRBD1 matching over 7 bases. CDR1 is WSHSY, CDR2 SAAADI, per germline. The trim removed 3 bases at V and 1 base at J, leaving 9 bases unmatched. This CDR3 contains 16 residues. The CDR3 DNA is TGCGCCAGCAGTGACCCCGGGACAGTGGTTTCCTACGAGCAGTACTTC. It specifies CASSDPGTVVSYEQYF.

This chain uses TRBV10-2 with TRBJ1-3; the D is unclear. This CDR3 contains 16 residues. Per the germline V gene, CDR1 is WSHSY and CDR2 is SAAADI. V dropped 3 bases and J dropped 1 base, with 13 bases sitting between them. CDR3 sequence reads: CASSESTFASGNTIYF. The CDR3 DNA reads as TGCGCCAGCAGTGAATCCACTTTTGCTTCTGGAAACACCATATATTTT.

V and J are TRBV9 and TRBJ1-4; the D gene is possibly TRBD1 (6 bases). This CDR3 is built from 14 residues. Germline V gene sequence: CDR1 SGDLS, CDR2 YYNGEE. V was cut by 2 bases and J by 8 bases, with 13 bases left in between. The CDR3 protein is CASSVGQPGEKLFF. The CDR3 DNA reads TGTGCCAGCAGCGTCGGACAGCCGGGCGAAAAACTGTTTTTT.